The T cell receptor beta chain described here comes from a study of cytomegalovirus exposure and HLA in healthy donors. The PCR was carried out with 60 Vbeta primers and 13 Jbeta primers. Only in-frame clones appear in the TCRdb table, and some are missing; sequencing was by immunoSEQ multiplex PCR. The data contain 200,000 to 250,000 clones, about 80% of them singletons. Despite likely unrecorded immune exposures, the donors were nominally healthy at the time of sampling. The sample taken for sequencing was PBMCs. This clonotype originated in a woman aged 40 to 50 in good health and CMV-seronegative.

CDR3 DNA: TGTGCCAGCAGCTTCAGGGAAACTCTCGCTGAAGCTTTCTTT. This translates into CASSFRETLAEAFF. The chain links TRBV7-2 to TRBJ1-1; a weak D match, TRBD1 (5 bases). V lost 3 bases, J lost 6 bases, and 14 bases lay in between. The CDR3 contains 14 residues. Germline loops: CDR1 SGHTA, CDR2 FQGNSA.